This is a list of T cell receptor beta chains from one sample in a study of OX40 agonist ivuxolimab in advanced cancers. Data came from immunoSEQ multiplex PCR; TCRdb stores just in-frame clones and leaves some out. The sample contains fewer than 90,000 clones, roughly nine tenths of which appear only once. This specimen was CD4+ or CD8+ T cells sorted from blood, taken in a trial of the OX40 agonist ivuxolimab. The receptors derive from an adult with an advanced solid tumor such as melanoma, head and neck, liver or kidney cancer. CDR3s include the opening cysteine and the closing phenylalanine or tryptophan. The order of the fields is CDR3 protein, CDR3 DNA, J gene, D gene, V gene, clone size. The D gene is left open where the match is weak. Clone size is given for some rows only: seen once, a few or many times, or a class if the clone is expanded.

CDR3 protein: CASSLGTANTEAFF; CDR3 DNA: TGTGCCAGCAGCTTAGGGACCGCGAACACTGAAGCTTTCTTT; J gene: TRBJ1-1; D gene: -; V gene: TRBV7-2; clone size: -
CDR3 protein: CASSYSRTNYGYTF; CDR3 DNA: TGTGCCAGCAGTTACTCTAGGACAAACTATGGCTACACCTTC; J gene: TRBJ1-2; D gene: -; V gene: TRBV6-5; clone size: -
CDR3 protein: CASSLDTSTEAFF; CDR3 DNA: TGTGCCAGCAGCTTGGATACGAGCACTGAAGCTTTCTTT; J gene: TRBJ1-1; D gene: -; V gene: TRBV11-3; clone size: -
CDR3 protein: CASSLISTDTQYF; CDR3 DNA: TGCGCCAGCAGCTTGATAAGCACAGATACGCAGTATTTT; J gene: TRBJ2-3; D gene: -; V gene: TRBV5-1; clone size: -
CDR3 protein: CASSITRRDTQYF; CDR3 DNA: TGTGCCAGTAGTATCACTAGGAGAGATACGCAGTATTTT; J gene: TRBJ2-3; D gene: -; V gene: TRBV19; clone size: -
CDR3 protein: CASSKGVENTEAFF; CDR3 DNA: TGTGCCAGCTCAAAGGGTGTAGAGAACACTGAAGCTTTCTTT; J gene: TRBJ1-1; D gene: -; V gene: TRBV18; clone size: -
CDR3 protein: CASSPRTGKSSGNTIYF; CDR3 DNA: TGTGCCAGCAGTCCACGGACGGGAAAAAGCTCTGGAAACACCATATATTTT; J gene: TRBJ1-3; D gene: -; V gene: TRBV28; clone size: -
CDR3 protein: CASSFLKGRDTYNSPLHF; CDR3 DNA: TGTGCCAGCAGTTTCCTTAAAGGCCGGGACACCTATAATTCACCCCTCCACTTT; J gene: TRBJ1-6; D gene: -; V gene: TRBV28; clone size: few
CDR3 protein: CSVGTLYVTYNEQFF; CDR3 DNA: TGCAGCGTTGGGACGCTGTATGTAACCTACAATGAGCAGTTCTTC; J gene: TRBJ2-1; D gene: -; V gene: TRBV29-1; clone size: -
CDR3 protein: CASSLDKDSETQYF; CDR3 DNA: TGTGCCAGCAGCTTAGACAAAGACAGTGAGACCCAGTACTTC; J gene: TRBJ2-5; D gene: -; V gene: TRBV7-6; clone size: -
CDR3 protein: CASSLDRLAGTAGELFF; CDR3 DNA: TGCGCCAGCAGCTTGGATCGTCTAGCGGGGACGGCCGGGGAGCTGTTTTTT; J gene: TRBJ2-2; D gene: TRBD2; V gene: TRBV5-1; clone size: once
CDR3 protein: CASSLVGGPKNTEAFF; CDR3 DNA: TGTGCCAGCAGCTTAGTGGGCGGGCCTAAGAACACTGAAGCTTTCTTT; J gene: TRBJ1-1; D gene: -; V gene: TRBV7-2; clone size: -
CDR3 protein: CATTPTGGRDIQYF; CDR3 DNA: TGTGCCACCACCCCGACAGGGGGCCGAGACATTCAGTACTTC; J gene: TRBJ2-4; D gene: TRBD1; V gene: TRBV15; clone size: -
CDR3 protein: CASSSVTDQETQYF; CDR3 DNA: TGTGCCAGCAGTTCTGTGACAGATCAAGAGACCCAGTACTTC; J gene: TRBJ2-5; D gene: -; V gene: TRBV5-4; clone size: -
CDR3 protein: CASSYQGPNEKLFF; CDR3 DNA: TGTGCCAGCAGTTATCAGGGGCCTAATGAAAAACTGTTTTTT; J gene: TRBJ1-4; D gene: -; V gene: TRBV6-6; clone size: -
CDR3 protein: CASSRQGSGANVLTF; CDR3 DNA: TGTGCCAGCAGCAGACAGGGGTCTGGGGCCAACGTCCTGACTTTC; J gene: TRBJ2-6; D gene: TRBD1; V gene: TRBV9; clone size: -
CDR3 protein: CASSITGGGGYTF; CDR3 DNA: TGTGCCAGCAGCATAACAGGGGGCGGGGGCTACACCTTC; J gene: TRBJ1-2; D gene: TRBD1; V gene: TRBV5-4; clone size: once
CDR3 protein: CASSVGLVSYEQYF; CDR3 DNA: TGTGCCAGCAGCGTAGGCCTAGTGTCCTACGAGCAGTACTTC; J gene: TRBJ2-7; D gene: -; V gene: TRBV9; clone size: -
CDR3 protein: CASSPTGFGANVLTF; CDR3 DNA: TGTGCCAGCAGCCCTACAGGTTTTGGGGCCAACGTCCTGACTTTC; J gene: TRBJ2-6; D gene: -; V gene: TRBV4-2; clone size: -
CDR3 protein: CASSQDSASTDTQYF; CDR3 DNA: TGTGCCAGCTCACAGGACAGCGCTAGCACAGATACGCAGTATTTT; J gene: TRBJ2-3; D gene: -; V gene: TRBV18; clone size: few
CDR3 protein: CASSQQGRALQTQYF; CDR3 DNA: TGTGCCAGCAGCCAACAGGGAAGGGCCCTGCAGACCCAGTACTTC; J gene: TRBJ2-5; D gene: -; V gene: TRBV28; clone size: -
CDR3 protein: CASGRPNRAEAFF; CDR3 DNA: TGTGCCAGCGGTCGTCCTAACCGAGCTGAAGCTTTCTTT; J gene: TRBJ1-1; D gene: -; V gene: TRBV7-2; clone size: few
CDR3 protein: CASSSTSGRLYEQYF; CDR3 DNA: TGTGCCAGCAGCTCGACTAGCGGGAGATTGTACGAGCAGTACTTC; J gene: TRBJ2-7; D gene: TRBD2; V gene: TRBV11-2; clone size: -
CDR3 protein: CASSPPNRVGSSYNEQFF; CDR3 DNA: TGTGCCAGCTCACCCCCGAACAGGGTCGGAAGCTCCTACAATGAGCAGTTCTTC; J gene: TRBJ2-1; D gene: -; V gene: TRBV18; clone size: -
CDR3 protein: CSVEDFSATGDEQFF; CDR3 DNA: TGCAGCGTTGAAGATTTCTCCGCTACGGGGGATGAGCAGTTCTTC; J gene: TRBJ2-1; D gene: -; V gene: TRBV29-1; clone size: -
CDR3 protein: CASSLTLAGESETQYF; CDR3 DNA: TGTGCCAGCAGCCTAACCCTAGCGGGAGAATCAGAGACCCAGTACTTC; J gene: TRBJ2-5; D gene: TRBD2; V gene: TRBV9; clone size: -
CDR3 protein: CASSPGQGDTGELFF; CDR3 DNA: TGTGCCAGCAGCCCCGGACAGGGGGACACCGGGGAGCTGTTTTTT; J gene: TRBJ2-2; D gene: TRBD1; V gene: TRBV11-2; clone size: -
CDR3 protein: CASSQGPTGYLSNQPQHF; CDR3 DNA: TGTGCCAGCAGCCAAGGCCCGACAGGCTACTTAAGCAATCAGCCCCAGCATTTT; J gene: TRBJ1-5; D gene: -; V gene: TRBV4-2; clone size: -
CDR3 protein: CASSTDYEETQYF; CDR3 DNA: TGTGCCAGTAGTACGGACTACGAAGAGACCCAGTACTTC; J gene: TRBJ2-5; D gene: -; V gene: TRBV19; clone size: once
CDR3 protein: CATSRDGGRQSYGYTF; CDR3 DNA: TGTGCCACCAGCAGAGATGGGGGCCGTCAGTCCTATGGCTACACCTTC; J gene: TRBJ1-2; D gene: -; V gene: TRBV15; clone size: -
CDR3 protein: CASSQGQGRRETQYF; CDR3 DNA: TGTGCCAGCAGCCAAGGGCAGGGTAGGCGGGAGACCCAGTACTTC; J gene: TRBJ2-5; D gene: -; V gene: TRBV14; clone size: -
CDR3 protein: CSVQRGGTFF; CDR3 DNA: TGCAGTGTCCAGCGGGGTGGTACTTTCTTT; J gene: TRBJ1-1; D gene: -; V gene: TRBV29-1; clone size: -
CDR3 protein: CASSSLAGGRSTGELFF; CDR3 DNA: TGTGCCAGCAGCTCACTAGCGGGAGGGCGGAGCACCGGGGAGCTGTTTTTT; J gene: TRBJ2-2; D gene: TRBD2; V gene: TRBV5-4; clone size: -
CDR3 protein: CAFSGGPVFHEQFF; CDR3 DNA: TGTGCCTTTAGCGGGGGGCCCGTCTTTCATGAGCAGTTCTTC; J gene: TRBJ2-1; D gene: TRBD2; V gene: TRBV6-1; clone size: -
CDR3 protein: CASRLPMGTASYGYTF; CDR3 DNA: TGTGCCAGCAGACTACCCATGGGGACAGCCTCTTATGGCTACACCTTC; J gene: TRBJ1-2; D gene: TRBD1; V gene: TRBV28; clone size: -
CDR3 protein: CASSPDRVYGYTF; CDR3 DNA: TGTGCCAGCAGTCCCGACCGGGTCTATGGCTACACCTTC; J gene: TRBJ1-2; D gene: -; V gene: TRBV6-6; clone size: few
CDR3 protein: CASSSPGNLNEQFF; CDR3 DNA: TGTGCCAGCAGCTCCCCCGGAAATCTCAATGAGCAGTTCTTC; J gene: TRBJ2-1; D gene: -; V gene: TRBV5-4; clone size: -
CDR3 protein: CATYGSSSGNTIYF; CDR3 DNA: TGTGCCACCTATGGATCCAGCTCTGGAAACACCATATATTTT; J gene: TRBJ1-3; D gene: -; V gene: TRBV28; clone size: -
CDR3 protein: CASSEAQSNYYEQYF; CDR3 DNA: TGTGCCAGCAGTGAAGCGCAGTCGAATTATTACGAGCAGTACTTC; J gene: TRBJ2-7; D gene: -; V gene: TRBV6-1; clone size: -
CDR3 protein: CASSAGRNTEAFF; CDR3 DNA: TGTGCCAGTAGCGCGGGTAGGAACACTGAAGCTTTCTTT; J gene: TRBJ1-1; D gene: -; V gene: TRBV19; clone size: few
CDR3 protein: CASSLVGGGLETQYF; CDR3 DNA: TGTGCCAGCAGCTTGGTTGGTGGGGGGCTCGAGACCCAGTACTTC; J gene: TRBJ2-5; D gene: -; V gene: TRBV5-6; clone size: -
CDR3 protein: CAWSGGSGRRPLGDEQFF; CDR3 DNA: TGTGCCTGGAGTGGGGGTAGCGGGAGGAGGCCCCTTGGGGATGAGCAGTTCTTC; J gene: TRBJ2-1; D gene: TRBD2; V gene: TRBV30; clone size: -
CDR3 protein: CASSPTPGSETQYF; CDR3 DNA: TGCGCCAGCAGCCCAACTCCCGGTTCGGAGACCCAGTACTTC; J gene: TRBJ2-5; D gene: -; V gene: TRBV5-1; clone size: once
CDR3 protein: CASSVGQGAPGYTF; CDR3 DNA: TGTGCCAGCAGCGTAGGACAGGGGGCCCCCGGCTACACCTTC; J gene: TRBJ1-2; D gene: TRBD1; V gene: TRBV9; clone size: -